Sequencing of this T cell receptor beta chain was carried out in a study of T cell responses to AZD1222 COVID-19 vaccine. Germline CDR1 reads SGHVS; CDR2 reads FQNEAQ. The CDR3 consists of 13 residues. The V gene lost 3 bases and the J gene lost 4 bases, with 7 bases spanning the gap. Using immunoSEQ multiplex PCR, the repertoire was profiled, and TCRdb retains in-frame clones only, with some absent. The table records some 120,000 clones, 88% of them present only once. The TCR originated in an adult in good health. The material sequenced was peripheral blood, taken on day 0 of AZD1222 vaccination. The chain links TRBV7-8 to TRBJ2-1, with D unclear. This CDR3 reads CASSFPPYNEQFF. The CDR3, as DNA: TGTGCCAGCAGCTTCCCCCCGTACAATGAGCAGTTCTTC.